This TCR beta chain originates from a study of blood T cell repertoires in COVID-19. For the study at large: The analysed material was cDNA or gDNA that came from T cells, B-cell-depleted T cells, or PBMCs.

Per the original methods: Amplified reference gene primers provided the basis for estimating nucleated cell counts. Using immunoSEQ multiplex PCR, the repertoire was profiled, and TCRdb retains in-frame clones only, with some absent. D and trimming come from the DNA, and the V and J calls and clone size come from that table. Of a few hundred thousand clones listed, 88% were seen once; the top ten hold approximately 4%. Germline V gene data show CDR1 as SGDLS and CDR2 as YYNGEE. V lost 4 bases, J lost 0 bases, and 13 bases lay in between. This CDR3 spans 15 amino acids. The sequenced sample was peripheral blood. V is TRBV9 and J is TRBJ1-1; D gene uncertain. This receptor was obtained from a man aged 55-75 years who had recovered from COVID-19. The CDR3 sequence: CASSPRGRVNTEAFF. CDR3 in DNA: TGTGCCAGCAGCCCTCGAGGGAGGGTGAACACTGAAGCTTTCTTT.